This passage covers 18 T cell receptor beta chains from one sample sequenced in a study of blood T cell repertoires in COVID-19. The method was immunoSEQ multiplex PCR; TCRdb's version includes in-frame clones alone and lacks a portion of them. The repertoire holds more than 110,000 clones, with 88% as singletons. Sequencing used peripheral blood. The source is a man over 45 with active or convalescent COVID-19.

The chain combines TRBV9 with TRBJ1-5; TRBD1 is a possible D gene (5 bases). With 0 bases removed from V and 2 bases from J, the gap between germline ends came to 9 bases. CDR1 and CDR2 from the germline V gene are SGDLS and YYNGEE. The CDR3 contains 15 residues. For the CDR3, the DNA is TGTGCCAGCAGCGTAGATGGGGCTGGCAATCAGCCCCAGCATTTT. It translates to CASSVDGAGNQPQHF.

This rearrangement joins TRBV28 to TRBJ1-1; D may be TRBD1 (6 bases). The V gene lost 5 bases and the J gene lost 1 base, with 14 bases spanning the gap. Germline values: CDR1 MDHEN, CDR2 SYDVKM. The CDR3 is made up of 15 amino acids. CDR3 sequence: CASSPSGHRNTEAFF. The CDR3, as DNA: TGTGCCAGCAGTCCGTCGGGACACAGGAACACTGAAGCTTTCTTT.

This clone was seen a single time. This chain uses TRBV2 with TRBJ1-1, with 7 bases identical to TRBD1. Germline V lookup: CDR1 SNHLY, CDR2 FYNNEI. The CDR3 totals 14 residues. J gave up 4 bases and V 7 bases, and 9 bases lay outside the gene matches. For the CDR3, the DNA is TGTGCCAGCATAAAGGGGGCGGTGAGCACTGAAGCTTTCTTT. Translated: CASIKGAVSTEAFF.

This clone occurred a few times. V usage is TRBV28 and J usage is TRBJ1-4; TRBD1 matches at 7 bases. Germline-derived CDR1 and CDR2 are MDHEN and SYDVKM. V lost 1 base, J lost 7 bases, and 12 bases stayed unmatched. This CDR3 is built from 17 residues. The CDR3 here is CASSLLETGGGLEKLFF. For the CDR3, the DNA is TGTGCCAGCAGTTTATTGGAGACGGGAGGGGGCCTTGAAAAACTGTTTTTT.

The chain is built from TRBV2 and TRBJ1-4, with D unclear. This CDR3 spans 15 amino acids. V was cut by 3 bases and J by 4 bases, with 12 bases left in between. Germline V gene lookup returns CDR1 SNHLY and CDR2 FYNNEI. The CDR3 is CASSDVEQSNEKLFF. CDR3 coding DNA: TGTGCCAGCAGTGACGTAGAGCAAAGTAATGAAAAACTGTTTTTT.

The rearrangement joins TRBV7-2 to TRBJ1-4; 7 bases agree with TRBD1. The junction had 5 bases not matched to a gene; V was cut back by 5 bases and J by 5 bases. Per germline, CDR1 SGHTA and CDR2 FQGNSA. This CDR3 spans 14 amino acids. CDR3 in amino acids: CASSPDRWNEKLFF. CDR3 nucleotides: TGTGCCAGCAGCCCGGACAGGTGGAATGAAAAACTGTTTTTT. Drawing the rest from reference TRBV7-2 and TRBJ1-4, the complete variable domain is GAGVSQSPSNKVTEKGKDVELRCDPISGHTALYWYRQSLGQGLEFLIYFQGNSAPDKSGLPSDRFSAERTGGSVSTLTIQRTQQEDSAVYLCASSPDRWNEKLFFGSGTQLSVL.

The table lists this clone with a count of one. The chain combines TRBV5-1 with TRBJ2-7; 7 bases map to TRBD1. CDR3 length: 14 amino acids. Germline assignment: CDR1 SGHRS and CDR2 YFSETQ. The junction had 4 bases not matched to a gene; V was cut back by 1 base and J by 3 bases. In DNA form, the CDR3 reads TGCGCCAGCAGCTTGTCGCCAGGGGGCTACGAGCAGTACTTC. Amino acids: CASSLSPGGYEQYF.

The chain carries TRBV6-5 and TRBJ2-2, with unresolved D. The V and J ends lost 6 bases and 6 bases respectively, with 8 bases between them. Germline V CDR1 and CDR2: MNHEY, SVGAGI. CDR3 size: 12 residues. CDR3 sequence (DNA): TGTGCCAGCAGCTATCTTCCCGGGGAGCTGTTTTTT. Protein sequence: CASSYLPGELFF.

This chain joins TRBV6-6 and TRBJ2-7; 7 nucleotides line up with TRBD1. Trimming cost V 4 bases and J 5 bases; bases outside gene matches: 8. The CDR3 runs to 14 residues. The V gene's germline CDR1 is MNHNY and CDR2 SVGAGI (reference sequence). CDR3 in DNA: TGTGCCAGCAGTTCCGAGGGGGCACCGGACGAGCAGTACTTC. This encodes CASSSEGAPDEQYF.

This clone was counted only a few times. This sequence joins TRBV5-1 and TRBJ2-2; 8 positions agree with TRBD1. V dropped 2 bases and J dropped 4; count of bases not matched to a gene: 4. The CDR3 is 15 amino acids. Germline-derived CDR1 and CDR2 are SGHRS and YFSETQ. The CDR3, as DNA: TGCGCCAGCAGCTTCCGGGACAGGCGCACCGGGGAGCTGTTTTTT. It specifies CASSFRDRRTGELFF. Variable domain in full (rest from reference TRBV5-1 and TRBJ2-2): KAGVTQTPRYLIKTRGQQVTLSCSPISGHRSVSWYQQTPGQGLQFLFEYFSETQRNKGNFPGRFSGRQFSNSRSEMNVSTLELGDSALYLCASSFRDRRTGELFFGEGSRLTVL.

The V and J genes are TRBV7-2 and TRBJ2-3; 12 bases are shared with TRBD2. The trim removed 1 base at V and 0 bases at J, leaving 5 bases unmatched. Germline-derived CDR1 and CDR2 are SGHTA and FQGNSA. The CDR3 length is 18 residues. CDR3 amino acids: CASSLEASGGASTDTQYF. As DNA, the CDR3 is TGTGCCAGCAGCTTAGAGGCTAGCGGGGGGGCTAGCACAGATACGCAGTATTTT.

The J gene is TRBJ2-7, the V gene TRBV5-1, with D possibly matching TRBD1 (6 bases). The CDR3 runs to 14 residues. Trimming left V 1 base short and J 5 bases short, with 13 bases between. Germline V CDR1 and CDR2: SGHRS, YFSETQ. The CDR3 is CASSLSSTGHEQYF. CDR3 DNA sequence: TGCGCCAGCAGCTTGAGTTCGACAGGACACGAGCAGTACTTC. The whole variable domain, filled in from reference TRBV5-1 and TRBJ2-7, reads KAGVTQTPRYLIKTRGQQVTLSCSPISGHRSVSWYQQTPGQGLQFLFEYFSETQRNKGNFPGRFSGRQFSNSRSEMNVSTLELGDSALYLCASSLSSTGHEQYFGPGTRLTVT.

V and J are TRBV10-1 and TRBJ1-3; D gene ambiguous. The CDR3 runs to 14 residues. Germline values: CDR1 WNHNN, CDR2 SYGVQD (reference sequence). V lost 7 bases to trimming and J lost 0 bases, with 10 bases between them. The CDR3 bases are TGCGCCAGCACCTACGGAGACTCTGGAAACACCATATATTTT. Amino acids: CASTYGDSGNTIYF.

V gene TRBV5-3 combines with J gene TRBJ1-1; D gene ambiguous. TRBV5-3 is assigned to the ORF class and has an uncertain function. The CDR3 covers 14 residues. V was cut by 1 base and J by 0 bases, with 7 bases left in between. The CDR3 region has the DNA TGTGCCAGAAGCTTGTTACCAGTGAACACTGAAGCTTTCTTT. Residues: CARSLLPVNTEAFF.

The CDR3 loop reads CASSLEAGTQETQYF. For the CDR3, the DNA is TGTGCCAGCAGCTTGGAAGCGGGCACCCAAGAGACCCAGTACTTC. The rearrangement joins TRBV5-4 to TRBJ2-5; a possible D gene is TRBD2 (6 bases). The V gene's germline CDR1 is SGHNT and CDR2 YYREEE (reference sequence). The CDR3 is made up of 15 amino acids. V was shortened by 0 bases and J by 1 base, with 10 bases between the two germline ends.

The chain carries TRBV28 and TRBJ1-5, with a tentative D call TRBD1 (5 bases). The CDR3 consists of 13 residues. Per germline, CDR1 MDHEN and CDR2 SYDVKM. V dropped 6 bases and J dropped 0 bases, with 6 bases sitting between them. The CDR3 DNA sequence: TGTGCCAGCAGCGACAGTAGCAATCAGCCCCAGCATTTT. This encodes CASSDSSNQPQHF.

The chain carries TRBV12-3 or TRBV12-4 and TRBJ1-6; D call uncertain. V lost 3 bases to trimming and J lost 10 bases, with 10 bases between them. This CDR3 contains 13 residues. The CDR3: CASSLRIGSPLHF. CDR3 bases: TGTGCCAGCAGTTTGAGGATCGGATCACCCCTCCACTTT.

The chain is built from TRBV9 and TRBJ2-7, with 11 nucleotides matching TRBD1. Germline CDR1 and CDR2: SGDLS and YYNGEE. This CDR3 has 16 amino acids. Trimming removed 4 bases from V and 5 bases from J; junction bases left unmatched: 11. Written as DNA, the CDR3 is TGTGCCAGCAGCCCTCGAGGGACAGGGGGATACGACGAGCAGTACTTC. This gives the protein CASSPRGTGGYDEQYF.